Given below is one T cell receptor beta chain in context. The target antigen is unknown. These data originate in a study of PD-1 blockade in classical Hodgkin lymphoma. Study findings and constraints: The drivers behind the repertoire differences, possibly disease activity or prior therapy, remain undefined. Newly diagnosed patients reportedly had lower baseline TCR diversity than healthy donors.

Using immunoSEQ multiplex PCR, the repertoire was profiled, and TCRdb retains in-frame clones only, with some absent. The table includes 25,000 to 35,000 clones, approximately 94% detected once. Per the germline V gene, CDR1 is LNHDA and CDR2 is SQIVND (reference sequence). The CDR3 length is 15 residues. The V gene lost 2 bases and the J gene lost 2 bases, with 12 bases spanning the gap. Time point of the sample: newly diagnosed, previously untreated cHL patient sample. For comparison, PBMCs from newly diagnosed, untreated classical Hodgkin lymphoma were used. The sample consisted of peripheral blood mononuclear cells (PBMCs). The gene calls are TRBV19 and TRBJ1-2; D unclear. The clonotype comes from a human donor with classical Hodgkin lymphoma. Written as DNA, the CDR3 is TGTGCCAGTAGTATATGGGCCAGACGAAACTATGGCTACACCTTC. It yields the protein CASSIWARRNYGYTF.